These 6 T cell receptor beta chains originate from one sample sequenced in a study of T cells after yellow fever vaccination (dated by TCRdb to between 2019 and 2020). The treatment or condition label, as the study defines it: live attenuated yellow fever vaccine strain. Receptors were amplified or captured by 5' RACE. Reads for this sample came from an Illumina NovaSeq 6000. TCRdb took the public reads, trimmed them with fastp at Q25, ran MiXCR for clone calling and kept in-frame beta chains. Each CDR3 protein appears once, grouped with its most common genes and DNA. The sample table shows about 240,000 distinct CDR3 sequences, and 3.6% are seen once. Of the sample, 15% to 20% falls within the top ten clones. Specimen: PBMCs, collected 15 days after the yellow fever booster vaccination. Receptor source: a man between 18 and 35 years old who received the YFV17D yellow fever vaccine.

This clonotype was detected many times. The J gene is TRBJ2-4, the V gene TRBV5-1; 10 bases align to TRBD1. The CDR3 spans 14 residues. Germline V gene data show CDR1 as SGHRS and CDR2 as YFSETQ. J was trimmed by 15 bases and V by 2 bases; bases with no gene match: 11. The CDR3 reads CASSLGTGDVDRYF. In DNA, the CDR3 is TGCGCCAGCAGCTTAGGGACAGGGGACGTAGACAGGTACTTC.

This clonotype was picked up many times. Written as DNA, the CDR3 is TGTGCCAGCAGCCCGAAGGGACAGGGGGTCGACGAGCAGTACTTC. Translating gives CASSPKGQGVDEQYF. The chain is built from TRBV7-2 and TRBJ2-7, with TRBD1 identical over 11 bases. Germline assignment: CDR1 SGHTA and CDR2 FQGNSA. V was pared by 5 bases and J by 5 bases, with 8 bases of the junction left unmatched. The CDR3 contains 15 residues.

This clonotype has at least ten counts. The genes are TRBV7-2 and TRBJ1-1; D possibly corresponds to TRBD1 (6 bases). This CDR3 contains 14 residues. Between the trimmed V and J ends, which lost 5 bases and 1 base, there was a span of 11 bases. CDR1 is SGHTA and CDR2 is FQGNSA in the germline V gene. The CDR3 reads CASSQGHANTEAFF. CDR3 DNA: TGTGCCAGCAGCCAGGGACACGCGAACACTGAAGCTTTCTTT.

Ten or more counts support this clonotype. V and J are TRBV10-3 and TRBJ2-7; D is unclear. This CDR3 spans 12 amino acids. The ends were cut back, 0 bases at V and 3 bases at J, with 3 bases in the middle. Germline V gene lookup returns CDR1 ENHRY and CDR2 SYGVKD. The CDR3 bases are TGTGCCATCAGTGAGTCGCGCTACGAGCAGTACGTC. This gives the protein CAISESRYEQYV.

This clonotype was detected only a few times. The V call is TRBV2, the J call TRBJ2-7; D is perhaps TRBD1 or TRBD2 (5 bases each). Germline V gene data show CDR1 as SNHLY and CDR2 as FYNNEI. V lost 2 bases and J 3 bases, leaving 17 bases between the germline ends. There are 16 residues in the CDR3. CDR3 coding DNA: TGTGCCAGCAGTGAAAAAGGGGCCGGGACCTACTACGAGCAGTACTTC. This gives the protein CASSEKGAGTYYEQYF. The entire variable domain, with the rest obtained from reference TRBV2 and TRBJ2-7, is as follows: EPEVTQTPSHQVTQMGQEVILRCVPISNHLYFYWYRQILGQKVEFLVSFYNNEISEKSEIFDDQFSVERPDGSNFTLKIRSTKLEDSAMYFCASSEKGAGTYYEQYFGPGTRLTVT.

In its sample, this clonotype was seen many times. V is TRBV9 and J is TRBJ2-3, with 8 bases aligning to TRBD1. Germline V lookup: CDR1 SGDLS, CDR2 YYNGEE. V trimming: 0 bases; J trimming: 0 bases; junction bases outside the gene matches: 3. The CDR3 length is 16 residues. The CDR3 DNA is TGTGCCAGCAGCGTAGGGACAGGGTCGAGCACAGATACGCAGTATTTT. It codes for CASSVGTGSSTDTQYF.